The entry below gives a single T cell receptor beta chain sequence along with its context. There is no known antigen for this receptor. No per-base quality is available; no much larger clone lies one base away. The data stem from a study of CD8 T cells in ankylosing spondylitis (dated by TCRdb to the late 2010s). Concerning the study at large: The study profiled T cell receptor beta repertoires in healthy donors and ankylosing spondylitis patients to find disease-linked TCR variants. The full study cohort was made up of roughly 25 ankylosing spondylitis patients and around 100 healthy donors. Peripheral blood was sampled, and synovial fluid was additionally collected from ankylosing spondylitis patients. What the work shows at the level of the full study, not this receptor alone: Some TCR beta motif variants had previously been reported in synovial fluid and blood of reactive arthritis patients, which suggested common disease-initiation mechanisms. The disease-linked clones were reported as significantly enriched in matched synovial fluid samples from ankylosing spondylitis patients. Blood from ankylosing spondylitis patients appeared to be characterized by a TCR beta motif composed of about 8 highly homologous amino acid variants. In peripheral blood, the disease-linked clones were found at relatively low frequencies and had a CD8+ phenotype.

The instrument was an Illumina HiSeq 2500. TCR beta libraries were prepared by quantitative 5'-RACE with molecular barcodes. Per the original workflow: A new computational method based on a probabilistic model of VDJ rearrangement was used to identify disease-linked TCR variants. In TCRdb, the public reads were trimmed at Q25 with fastp and aligned with MiXCR, with productive beta chains retained. Records with the same CDR3 protein are collapsed into one entry carrying the most frequent genes and DNA. What appears here as the V and J calls and clone size reflects TCRdb's work, not the paper's. The table for this sample lists around 480,000 distinct CDR3 sequences; about a sixth of them were counted only once. The top ten hold just over 1% of the sample. Sample: blood, either unsorted or a sorted T cell fraction (not recorded which). This receptor was taken from a male donor with ankylosing spondylitis.

The CDR3 corresponds to CASSQSRSYNEQFF. Here is the DNA: TGTGCCAGCAGCCAGAGCCGGTCATACAATGAGCAGTTCTTC. This receptor chain uses TRBV7-8 and TRBJ2-1; the D gene remains uncertain. Including cysteine and phenylalanine, the CDR3 has 14 amino acids. CDR3 DNA is the only sequence kept; it has 42 bases, read in frame from the first base. From a lookup of the germline V gene, CDR1 and CDR2 are SGHVS and FQNEAQ. V is shortened by 5 bases, J by 4 bases, and the region joining them spans 12 bases.